This TCR beta chain is drawn from a study of T cell clusters in autoimmune cytopenias. This CDR3 is built from 18 residues. Germline CDR1 reads GTSNPN; CDR2 reads SVGIG (reference sequence). TRB was amplified from about 250 ng of peripheral blood genomic DNA per sample. This clonotype is medium-sized by frequency. Multiplex touch-down PCR amplified TRB using TRB-A and TRB-B pools in one tube. For each CDR3 protein, TCRdb gives one entry from its re-call of the multiplex PCR reads, without DNA. Reported are fewer than 5,000 distinct CDR3 sequences; the ten largest clones contain over 12%. The same specimen was also included in a second study, on T cell repertoires in aging, cancer and after chemotherapy. From that report: Compared with age-matched healthy donors, untreated hematological or solid cancer patients showed higher blood TCR clonality.

The sequence derives from a human donor in good health. The specimen was peripheral blood. This sequence joins TRBV30 and TRBJ1-6. CDR3 residues: CAWSISAGFSVRNSPLHF.